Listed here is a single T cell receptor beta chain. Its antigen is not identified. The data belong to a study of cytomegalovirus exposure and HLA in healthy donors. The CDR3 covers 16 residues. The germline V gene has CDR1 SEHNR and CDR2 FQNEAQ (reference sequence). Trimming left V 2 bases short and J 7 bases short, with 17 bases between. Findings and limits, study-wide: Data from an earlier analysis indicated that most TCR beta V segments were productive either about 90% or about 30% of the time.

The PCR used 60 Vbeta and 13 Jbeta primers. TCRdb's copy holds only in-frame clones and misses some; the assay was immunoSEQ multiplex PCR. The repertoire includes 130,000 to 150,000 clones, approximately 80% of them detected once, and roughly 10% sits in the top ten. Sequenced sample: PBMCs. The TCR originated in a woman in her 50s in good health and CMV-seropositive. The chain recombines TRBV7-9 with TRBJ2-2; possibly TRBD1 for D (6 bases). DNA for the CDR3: TGTGCCAGCAGCTTATTTCTCCCCGCCAGGGGCGGGGAGCTGTTTTTT. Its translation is CASSLFLPARGGELFF.